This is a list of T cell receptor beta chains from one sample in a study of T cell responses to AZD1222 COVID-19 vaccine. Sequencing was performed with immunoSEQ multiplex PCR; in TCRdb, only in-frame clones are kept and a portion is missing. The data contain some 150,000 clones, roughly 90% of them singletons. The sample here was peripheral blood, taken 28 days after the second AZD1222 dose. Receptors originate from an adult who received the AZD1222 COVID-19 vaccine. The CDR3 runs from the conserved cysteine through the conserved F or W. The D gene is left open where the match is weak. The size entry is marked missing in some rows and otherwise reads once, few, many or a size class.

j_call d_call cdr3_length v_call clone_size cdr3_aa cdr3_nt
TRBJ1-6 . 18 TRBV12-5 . CASGLVRGLALDNSPLHF TGTGCTAGTGGTTTGGTGCGAGGGTTGGCTTTGGATAATTCACCCCTCCACTTT
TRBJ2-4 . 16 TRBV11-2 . CASSPTGSSAKNIQYF TGTGCCAGCAGTCCCACTGGCAGTTCAGCCAAAAACATTCAGTACTTC
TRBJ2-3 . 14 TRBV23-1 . CASSQSDQADTQYF TGCGCCAGCAGTCAATCGGACCAGGCAGATACGCAGTATTTT
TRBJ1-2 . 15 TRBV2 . CASSEAARGLYGYTF TGTGCCAGCAGTGAGGCGGCCAGGGGCCTCTATGGCTACACCTTC
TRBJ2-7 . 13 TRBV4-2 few CASSQEQGSEQYF TGTGCCAGCAGCCAAGAACAGGGTAGCGAGCAGTACTTC
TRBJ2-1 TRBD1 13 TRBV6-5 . CASSRDRANEQFF TGTGCCAGCAGTCGGGACAGGGCGAATGAGCAGTTCTTC
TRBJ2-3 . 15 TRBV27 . CASSQGARATDTQYF TGTGCCAGCAGCCAAGGGGCCAGGGCCACAGATACGCAGTATTTT
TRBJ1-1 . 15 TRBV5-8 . CASSLGAGESTEAFF TGTGCCAGCAGCTTGGGGGCAGGTGAGAGCACTGAAGCTTTCTTT
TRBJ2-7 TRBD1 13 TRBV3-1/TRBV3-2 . CASSLGQINEQYF TGTGCCAGCAGCCTGGGACAGATTAACGAGCAGTACTTC
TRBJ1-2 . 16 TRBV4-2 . CASSQDRQGANYGYTF TGTGCCAGCAGCCAAGATCGGCAAGGGGCTAACTATGGCTACACCTTC
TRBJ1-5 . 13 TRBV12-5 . CASGFEGNQPQHF TGTGCTAGTGGTTTCGAGGGAAATCAGCCCCAGCATTTT
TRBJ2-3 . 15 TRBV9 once CASSAVPSSTDTQYF TGTGCCAGCAGCGCAGTTCCCTCTAGCACAGATACGCAGTATTTT
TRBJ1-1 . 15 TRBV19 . CASSIGFGMNTEAFF TGTGCCAGTAGTATAGGGTTTGGGATGAACACTGAAGCTTTCTTT
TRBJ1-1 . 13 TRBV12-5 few CASGLDRSTEAFF TGTGCTAGTGGTTTGGACAGGTCCACTGAAGCTTTCTTT
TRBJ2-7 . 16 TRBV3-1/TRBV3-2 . CASSHPQWSSSYEQYF TGTGCCAGCAGCCATCCCCAGTGGTCCTCGTCCTACGAGCAGTACTTC
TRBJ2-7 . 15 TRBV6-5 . CASSYLRTSSYEQYF TGTGCCAGCAGTTATCTCCGGACCAGCTCCTACGAGCAGTACTTC
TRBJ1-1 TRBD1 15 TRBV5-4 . CASSSGQGGNTEAFF TGTGCCAGCAGCTCAGGACAGGGGGGAAACACTGAAGCTTTCTTT
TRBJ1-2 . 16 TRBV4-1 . CASSRGSGTHPYGYTF TGCGCCAGCAGCCGCGGAAGCGGGACCCACCCCTATGGCTACACCTTC
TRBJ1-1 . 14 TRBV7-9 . CASSLVLGSTEAFF TGTGCCAGCAGCTTAGTGCTAGGTTCCACTGAAGCTTTCTTT
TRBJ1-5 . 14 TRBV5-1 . CASSLGQNNQPQHF TGCGCCAGCAGCTTGGGACAGAACAATCAGCCCCAGCATTTT
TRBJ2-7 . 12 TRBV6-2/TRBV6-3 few CASSYPTYEQYF TGTGCCAGCAGTTACCCTACATACGAGCAGTACTTC
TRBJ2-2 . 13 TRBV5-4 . CASSPFEVGELFF TGTGCCAGCAGCCCCTTTGAGGTCGGGGAGCTGTTTTTT